Listed below are T cell receptor beta chains from one sample, sequenced in a study of T cells in Graves' hyperthyroidism and ophthalmopathy. MiXCR, applied by TCRdb to the multiplex PCR reads, yields one record per CDR3 protein. The table records 490,000 or so distinct CDR3 sequences, around a fifth of them present only once. The sequencing input was blood. The source is a woman between 70 and 85 years old with Graves' ophthalmopathy. Each CDR3 is given with its conserved first and last residue. The D gene is left open where the match is weak. Clone size is stated in some rows and not others, as once, few, many or a class when expanded.

clone_size,d_call,j_call,v_call,cdr3_nt,cdr3_aa
-,TRBD1,TRBJ2-1,TRBV28,TGTGCCAGCAGGACACCTCCGGGACAGGGCTACAATGAGCAGTTCTTC,CASRTPPGQGYNEQFF
many,TRBD1,TRBJ2-1,TRBV6-2/TRBV6-3,TGTGCCAGCTGCCTCGGACAGGGCCTAACCCATGAGCAGTTCTTC,CASCLGQGLTHEQFF
-,-,TRBJ2-7,TRBV6-1,TGTGCCAGCAACATTGGGTTCCTCGAGCAGTACTTC,CASNIGFLEQYF
few,-,TRBJ2-2,TRBV30,TGTGCCTGGAGTGGAACCGGGGAGCTGTTTTTT,CAWSGTGELFF
-,TRBD1,TRBJ2-2,TRBV27,TGTGCCAGCAGCCCAGGGGGCAAGAACACCGGGGAGCTGTTTTTT,CASSPGGKNTGELFF
few,-,TRBJ2-3,TRBV6-2/TRBV6-3,TGTGCCAGCAAGGACACCACAGATACGCAGTATTTT,CASKDTTDTQYF
many,TRBD1,TRBJ1-2,TRBV6-2/TRBV6-3,TGTGCCAGCAGTTACTCCGCCGGGACAGACGGATCTAACTATGGCTACACCTTC,CASSYSAGTDGSNYGYTF
-,TRBD2,TRBJ2-7,TRBV3-1,TGTGCCAGCAGCCAAGGGGCGGGAGGCTACGAGCAGTACTTC,CASSQGAGGYEQYF
-,TRBD1,TRBJ1-2,TRBV27,TGTGCCAGCAGAGGGACAGGGGGTCTAGGCTTCTATGGCTACACCTTC,CASRGTGGLGFYGYTF
few,-,TRBJ1-2,TRBV28,TGTGCCAGCAGCCCTGTAGGGGCTAACTATGGCTACACCTTC,CASSPVGANYGYTF
many,TRBD2,TRBJ2-7,TRBV7-9,TGTGCCAGCAGCTTAGCGGGACTAGCGGACTACGAGCAGTACTTC,CASSLAGLADYEQYF
many,-,TRBJ2-5,TRBV12-3/TRBV12-4,TGTGCCAGCATCCCCCCGGGAAGGCAGCGGGAGACCCAGTACTTC,CASIPPGRQRETQYF
many,-,TRBJ2-5,TRBV2,TGTGCCAGCAGCGGAAACTTTCAAGAGACCCAGTACTTC,CASSGNFQETQYF
few,-,TRBJ2-2,TRBV7-3,TGTGCCAGCAGCCCTTTTGGTACCGGGGAGCTGTTTTTT,CASSPFGTGELFF
-,-,TRBJ2-3,TRBV9,TGTGCCCCTGATAGGGCAGGAGCAGATACGCAGTATTTT,CAPDRAGADTQYF
-,TRBD1,TRBJ1-3,TRBV15,TGTGCCACCAGCAGGGACAGGGGGACTGGAAACACCATATATTTT,CATSRDRGTGNTIYF
few,TRBD2,TRBJ2-1,TRBV12-5,TGTGCTAGTGGGTCCATCCTAGCGGCTTCCTACAATGAGCAGTTCTTC,CASGSILAASYNEQFF
-,TRBD1,TRBJ1-5,TRBV4-1,TGCGCCAGCAGCCTGGGGACAGGGCTTCAGCCCCAGCATTTT,CASSLGTGLQPQHF
-,-,TRBJ2-3,TRBV19,TGTGCCGGTAGTGTGGCGCCAACGGGCCCGGATACGCAGTATTTT,CAGSVAPTGPDTQYF
few,TRBD1,TRBJ2-1,TRBV3-1,TGTGCCAGCAGCCACCCCGGGACAGGGGGCTACAATGAGCAGTTCTTC,CASSHPGTGGYNEQFF
few,TRBD2,TRBJ2-5,TRBV12-3/TRBV12-4,TGTGCCAGCAGTTCTGATAGCGGGAGGGGGGAAGAGACCCAGTACTTC,CASSSDSGRGEETQYF
few,-,TRBJ1-2,TRBV28,TGTGCCAGCAGTACGGGAGGACACAATGGCTACACCTTC,CASSTGGHNGYTF
-,TRBD1,TRBJ1-2,TRBV28,TGTGCCAGCAGTTTATTCGGACAGGGCCCAAACTATGGCTACACCTTC,CASSLFGQGPNYGYTF
-,-,TRBJ2-7,TRBV28,TGCGCCAGCAGCCAAGAAGGACTTCGCTTTGCCTACGAGCAGTACTTC,CASSQEGLRFAYEQYF
once,-,TRBJ2-7,TRBV6-2/TRBV6-3,TGTGCCAGCAGTTACACGCACCTACCCTCCTACGAGCAGTACTTC,CASSYTHLPSYEQYF
-,TRBD2,TRBJ2-1,TRBV20-1,TGCAGTGCTAGTCGTTCTAGCGGGATTCTCAATGAGCAGTTCTTC,CSASRSSGILNEQFF
-,-,TRBJ1-1,TRBV10-3,TGTGCCATCAGTGAGAGGGAGGTTGTCGGCACTGAAGCTTTCTTT,CAISEREVVGTEAFF
few,-,TRBJ1-1,TRBV5-1,TGCGCCAGCAGCTTGGAAGGAAATAGAGAAGCTTTCTTT,CASSLEGNREAFF
-,TRBD1,TRBJ1-2,TRBV30,TGTGCCTGGAGTATTCCGGGACAGGGGGTTAACTATGGCTACACCTTC,CAWSIPGQGVNYGYTF
-,-,TRBJ1-4,TRBV6-1,TGTGCCAGCAATTGGCAGGCTAATGAAAAACTGTTTTTT,CASNWQANEKLFF
-,-,TRBJ2-7,TRBV6-1,TGTGCCAGCAGGACAAGGGGAATGATCGAGCAGTACTTC,CASRTRGMIEQYF
-,-,TRBJ1-6,TRBV20-1,TGCAGTGCTAGTGGGGTACCCAATTCACCCCTCCACTTT,CSASGVPNSPLHF
-,TRBD2,TRBJ2-7,TRBV7-3,TGTGCCAGCAGCCCGGGACTAGCGGCGACCTACGAGCAGTACTTC,CASSPGLAATYEQYF
few,-,TRBJ1-2,TRBV20-1,TGCAGTGCTAAGGTTTATGAGGGGAACTATGGCTACACCTTC,CSAKVYEGNYGYTF
few,-,TRBJ1-2,TRBV29-1,TGCAGCACCTCTGAAGGGTCCCGGAACTATGGCTACACCTTC,CSTSEGSRNYGYTF
-,TRBD2,TRBJ2-3,TRBV5-4,TGTGCCAGCAGCTTAAAGACTAGCGGGAGTTTTGATACGCAGTATTTT,CASSLKTSGSFDTQYF
-,-,TRBJ1-1,TRBV6-2/TRBV6-3,TGTGCCAGCTCGAAAGCAGCTCAGGGGATTACTGAAGCTTTCTTT,CASSKAAQGITEAFF
-,TRBD2,TRBJ2-1,TRBV19,TGTGCCAGTGGGCTGCCTAGCGGGAGTTTCAATGAGCAGTTCTTC,CASGLPSGSFNEQFF
-,-,TRBJ1-4,TRBV20-1,TGCGCGGTCCGACTCGTAGGTGAAAAACTGTTTTTT,CAVRLVGEKLFF
many,-,TRBJ2-1,TRBV9,TGTGCCAGCAGCGTAGGGTCCTCCTACAATGAGCAGTTCTTC,CASSVGSSYNEQFF
-,TRBD1,TRBJ2-5,TRBV19,TGTGCCAGTAGGGACAGGGGGTCGGGAAAAGAGACCCAGTACTTC,CASRDRGSGKETQYF
many,-,TRBJ2-1,TRBV15,TGTGCCACCAGCAGAGTGCCCCGGGACAATGAGCAGTTCTTC,CATSRVPRDNEQFF
-,TRBD2,TRBJ2-7,TRBV4-2,TGTGCCAGCAGCCTCGGGACTAGCGGGGTTACCGGATACGAGCAGTACTTC,CASSLGTSGVTGYEQYF
-,-,TRBJ2-4,TRBV4-3,TGCGCCAGCAGCCAAGATCGGCGAACGGGCAGGGACATTCAGTACTTC,CASSQDRRTGRDIQYF
few,TRBD2,TRBJ2-1,TRBV19,TGTGCCAGTAGTATAGTCCCGGGACTAGCGGGAGTAGAGCAGTTCTTC,CASSIVPGLAGVEQFF
once,-,TRBJ1-6,TRBV14,TGTGCCAGCAGCCCCGTGGTGACGGGGTGGTCACCCCTCCACTTT,CASSPVVTGWSPLHF
few,-,TRBJ1-2,TRBV30,TGCGCCGGGCGGGATTATGGCTACACCTTC,CAGRDYGYTF
few,TRBD2,TRBJ2-1,TRBV20-1,TGCAGTGCTAGAGAAGGCGGGAGTTGGAATGAGCAGTTCTTC,CSAREGGSWNEQFF
many,-,TRBJ2-5,TRBV6-5,TGTGCCAGCAGTTACGCACCTAGGACAGCTCAAGAGACCCAGTACTTC,CASSYAPRTAQETQYF
few,-,TRBJ2-2,TRBV20-1,TGCAGTGCTAGACCCGGAAACACCGGGGAGCTGTTTTTT,CSARPGNTGELFF
few,-,TRBJ1-2,TRBV20-1,TGCAGTGCTAGCGGCTACTCGGGTGGCTACACCTTC,CSASGYSGGYTF
-,TRBD1,TRBJ1-5,TRBV10-3,TGTGCCATCAGTACGACAGGGAGACAAAATCAGCCCCAGCATTTT,CAISTTGRQNQPQHF
-,TRBD2,TRBJ2-5,TRBV6-2/TRBV6-3,TGTGCCAGCAGTCTAGTGGGAGGGCCTTTGGAGACCCAGTACTTC,CASSLVGGPLETQYF